The TCR beta chain under discussion was sequenced for a study of technical replicates of blood from four donors. The germline V and J ends were trimmed by 3 bases and 4 bases, with 27 bases remaining between them. This CDR3 has 19 residues. Germline assignment: CDR1 LGHNA and CDR2 YSLEER. Some clones are missing from TCRdb's copy, which holds only in-frame ones; the method was immunoSEQ multiplex PCR. The sample consists of approximately 49,000 clones, 92% of them appearing once. This receptor was taken from a human donor in good health. Some clones in this sample may be carry-over from other donors' samples. The specimen was PBMCs. The chain carries TRBV4-3 and TRBJ1-2, with D possibly being TRBD1 (5 bases). CDR3 DNA sequence: TGCGCCAGCAGCCATGGAAGAGAAGGGGTCAAACACAACCCCTATGGCTACACCTTC. Translation: CASSHGREGVKHNPYGYTF.